These T cell receptor beta chains were read from a single sample in a study of OX40 agonist ivuxolimab in advanced cancers. The table came from immunoSEQ multiplex PCR; TCRdb's copy has only in-frame clones and leaves some out. The table lists around 29,000 clones, 85% of them singletons. The sample here was CD4+ or CD8+ T cells sorted from blood, taken in a trial of the OX40 agonist ivuxolimab. Receptors originate from an adult with an advanced solid tumor such as melanoma, head and neck, liver or kidney cancer. Each CDR3 is given with its conserved first and last residue. Each record gives: D gene, V gene, clone size, J gene, CDR3 protein, CDR3 DNA. A D gene is named only where the DNA matches it firmly. Size is stated for part of the rows, as once, few or many counts, or as a class when the clone is expanded.

D: -; V: TRBV5-6; size: -; J: TRBJ2-7; CDR3: CASSLVSVGRGAYEQYF; DNA: TGTGCCAGCAGCTTGGTATCAGTAGGCAGGGGCGCCTACGAGCAGTACTTC
D: -; V: TRBV4-1; size: -; J: TRBJ2-5; CDR3: CASSQGTGPDPLVGQYF; DNA: TGCGCCAGCAGCCAAGGAACAGGACCCGACCCCTTAGTAGGGCAGTACTTC
D: -; V: TRBV7-3; size: -; J: TRBJ1-1; CDR3: CASSLTGWGNTEAFF; DNA: TGTGCCAGCAGCTTAACGGGGTGGGGGAACACTGAAGCTTTCTTT
D: TRBD1; V: TRBV6-5; size: -; J: TRBJ1-5; CDR3: CASSYRTGLLQPQHF; DNA: TGTGCCAGCAGTTACCGGACAGGCTTACTTCAGCCCCAGCATTTT
D: -; V: TRBV9; size: -; J: TRBJ1-5; CDR3: CASSPGGSPNQPQHF; DNA: TGTGCCAGCAGCCCCGGAGGGAGCCCTAATCAGCCCCAGCATTTT
D: TRBD2; V: TRBV11-1; size: -; J: TRBJ2-1; CDR3: CASSLGTSGVEQFF; DNA: TGTGCCAGCAGCTTAGGGACTAGCGGGGTTGAGCAGTTCTTC
D: TRBD2; V: TRBV2; size: once; J: TRBJ2-1; CDR3: CASSSSGGAREQFF; DNA: TGTGCCAGCAGTTCAAGCGGGGGGGCCAGGGAGCAGTTCTTC
D: TRBD2; V: TRBV28; size: -; J: TRBJ2-2; CDR3: CASSLDPGGGTGELFF; DNA: TGTGCCAGCAGTTTAGACCCCGGGGGGGGCACCGGGGAGCTGTTTTTT
D: TRBD2; V: TRBV7-3; size: few; J: TRBJ2-1; CDR3: CASSLEPGLAAQSSYNEQFF; DNA: TGTGCCAGCAGCTTAGAGCCGGGACTAGCGGCGCAAAGCTCCTACAATGAGCAGTTCTTC
D: TRBD1; V: TRBV6-6; size: -; J: TRBJ2-7; CDR3: CASSNRGSYEQYF; DNA: TGTGCCAGCAGTAACAGGGGTTCGTACGAGCAGTACTTC
D: -; V: TRBV7-9; size: -; J: TRBJ1-3; CDR3: CASSRGFGNTIYF; DNA: TGTGCCAGCAGCCGGGGTTTCGGAAACACCATATATTTT
D: -; V: TRBV27; size: -; J: TRBJ2-7; CDR3: CASSPKGQSWYEQYF; DNA: TGTGCCAGCAGTCCAAAAGGACAGTCCTGGTACGAGCAGTACTTC
D: -; V: TRBV7-9; size: -; J: TRBJ2-1; CDR3: CASSLGGIDEQFF; DNA: TGTGCCAGCAGCTTAGGGGGGATTGATGAGCAGTTCTTC
D: -; V: TRBV6-5; size: -; J: TRBJ1-2; CDR3: CASRRSGNGYTF; DNA: TGTGCCAGCAGACGATCAGGAAATGGCTACACCTTC
D: -; V: TRBV10-1; size: -; J: TRBJ1-2; CDR3: CASSESLGGFPYGYTF; DNA: TGCGCCAGCAGTGAGTCCTTGGGGGGCTTCCCCTATGGCTACACCTTC
D: TRBD1; V: TRBV11-2; size: -; J: TRBJ1-1; CDR3: CASSSPLGDSEPNTEAFF; DNA: TGTGCCAGCAGCTCACCCTTGGGGGACAGCGAACCGAACACTGAAGCTTTCTTT
D: -; V: TRBV27; size: -; J: TRBJ1-2; CDR3: CASSPRGARGYTF; DNA: TGTGCCAGCAGTCCCCGGGGGGCGCGAGGCTACACCTTC
D: -; V: TRBV5-1; size: -; J: TRBJ1-3; CDR3: CASSLDATLYSDSGNTIYF; DNA: TGCGCCAGCAGCTTGGACGCGACTCTCTACTCAGACTCTGGAAACACCATATATTTT
D: TRBD1; V: TRBV15; size: few; J: TRBJ2-3; CDR3: CATSRDVPGQGADTQYF; DNA: TGTGCCACCAGCAGAGATGTTCCGGGACAGGGGGCCGATACGCAGTATTTT
D: TRBD2; V: TRBV5-4; size: few; J: TRBJ2-7; CDR3: CASSRGFSGGALEQYF; DNA: TGTGCCAGCAGCCGGGGTTTTAGCGGGGGGGCGCTGGAGCAGTACTTC
D: -; V: TRBV2; size: -; J: TRBJ2-3; CDR3: CASSEGETPFVDTQYF; DNA: TGTGCCAGCAGTGAAGGAGAGACTCCTTTCGTGGATACGCAGTATTTT
D: -; V: TRBV19; size: -; J: TRBJ2-1; CDR3: CASSGGEQFF; DNA: TGTGCCAGTAGTGGGGGCGAGCAGTTCTTC
D: -; V: TRBV4-2; size: few; J: TRBJ1-6; CDR3: CASSQEGNSPLHF; DNA: TGTGCCAGCAGCCAGGAGGGTAATTCACCCCTCCACTTT
D: -; V: TRBV28; size: -; J: TRBJ1-2; CDR3: CASSLLSLYGYTF; DNA: TGTGCCAGCAGTTTATTATCCCTCTATGGCTACACCTTC
D: TRBD2; V: TRBV28; size: -; J: TRBJ2-1; CDR3: CASSRMGGGPYNEQFF; DNA: TGTGCCAGCAGTAGAATGGGCGGGGGGCCTTACAATGAGCAGTTCTTC
D: -; V: TRBV7-2; size: once; J: TRBJ1-1; CDR3: CASSPSWGSGAFF; DNA: TGTGCCAGCAGCCCAAGCTGGGGAAGCGGGGCTTTCTTT
D: -; V: TRBV9; size: -; J: TRBJ1-1; CDR3: CASSPPFRDTEAFF; DNA: TGTGCCAGCAGCCCCCCATTTCGCGACACTGAAGCTTTCTTT
D: -; V: TRBV9; size: -; J: TRBJ1-3; CDR3: CASSVDDNLSGNTIYF; DNA: TGTGCCAGCAGCGTAGATGACAACCTCTCTGGAAACACCATATATTTT
D: -; V: TRBV5-4; size: -; J: TRBJ2-1; CDR3: CASSSSFRVRQFF; DNA: TGTGCCAGCAGCTCCTCATTCAGGGTTCGGCAGTTCTTC
D: -; V: TRBV5-8; size: -; J: TRBJ2-3; CDR3: CASSQVGVTDTQYF; DNA: TGTGCCAGCAGCCAAGTTGGGGTAACAGATACGCAGTATTTT
D: TRBD1; V: TRBV28; size: -; J: TRBJ2-2; CDR3: CATSDRGYFGELFF; DNA: TGTGCCACCTCGGACAGGGGGTATTTCGGGGAGCTGTTTTTT
D: -; V: TRBV4-3; size: -; J: TRBJ1-1; CDR3: CASSQDGQGDTEAFF; DNA: TGCGCCAGCAGCCAAGATGGTCAGGGCGACACTGAAGCTTTCTTT
D: -; V: TRBV29-1; size: once; J: TRBJ1-1; CDR3: CSVDEGTEAFF; DNA: TGCAGCGTTGATGAGGGCACTGAAGCTTTCTTT
D: -; V: TRBV28; size: -; J: TRBJ2-7; CDR3: CASSFRGRSYEQYF; DNA: TGTGCCAGCAGTTTCCGGGGGCGGTCCTACGAGCAGTACTTC
D: -; V: TRBV7-6; size: -; J: TRBJ1-4; CDR3: CASSPTDGQLSKWATNEKLFF; DNA: TGTGCCAGCAGCCCAACGGACGGACAGTTAAGCAAATGGGCAACTAATGAAAAACTGTTTTTT
D: -; V: TRBV6-1; size: -; J: TRBJ2-1; CDR3: CASSDKLGGSQLF; DNA: TGTGCCAGCAGTGATAAACTAGGAGGGTCCCAACTCTTC
D: TRBD2; V: TRBV2; size: -; J: TRBJ2-3; CDR3: CASSSTSGSTDTQYF; DNA: TGTGCCAGCAGTTCGACTAGCGGTAGCACAGATACGCAGTATTTT
D: -; V: TRBV5-1; size: -; J: TRBJ2-7; CDR3: CASRAGQGSYEQYF; DNA: TGCGCCAGCAGGGCGGGTCAGGGCTCCTACGAGCAGTACTTC
D: -; V: TRBV30; size: once; J: TRBJ2-1; CDR3: CAWSPTWGNEQFF; DNA: TGTGCCTGGAGCCCTACGTGGGGAAACGAGCAGTTCTTC
D: TRBD1; V: TRBV10-3; size: -; J: TRBJ2-7; CDR3: CAIRGMGQGAEDEQYF; DNA: TGTGCCATCAGAGGAATGGGACAGGGGGCTGAGGACGAACAGTACTTC
D: TRBD1; V: TRBV27; size: many; J: TRBJ2-7; CDR3: CASRDRGSYEQYF; DNA: TGTGCCAGCAGGGACAGGGGCTCCTACGAGCAGTACTTC
D: -; V: TRBV27; size: few; J: TRBJ2-5; CDR3: CASRGQKETQYF; DNA: TGTGCCAGCCGAGGACAGAAAGAGACCCAGTACTTC
D: TRBD1; V: TRBV11-2; size: -; J: TRBJ2-2; CDR3: CASSSSGGAAGLTGELFF; DNA: TGTGCCAGCAGCTCTTCAGGGGGCGCAGCTGGTTTAACGGGGGAGCTGTTTTTT
D: -; V: TRBV29-1; size: -; J: TRBJ1-1; CDR3: CSVVWGPTEAFF; DNA: TGCAGCGTTGTCTGGGGCCCCACTGAAGCTTTCTTT
D: -; V: TRBV18; size: once; J: TRBJ2-3; CDR3: CASSPSSGAGTDTQYF; DNA: TGTGCCAGCTCACCAAGCTCAGGGGCTGGCACAGATACGCAGTATTTT